This TCR beta chain was recovered during a study of T cells in localized non-small cell lung cancer. Details on this clone: Its target is not known.

Whole-study results and caveats: In uninvolved adjacent lung, T cell clonality reached its highest value, exceeding tumor. Adjacent lung exhibited a median of approximately 50 among the 100 most abundant tumor clones. Longer overall survival was linked to higher blood T cell density.

Sequencing was performed with immunoSEQ multiplex PCR; in TCRdb, only in-frame clones are kept and a portion is missing. The repertoire holds about 40,000 clones, with 85% to 90% as singletons. The CDR3 length is 14 residues. The germline V and J ends were trimmed by 4 bases and 0 bases, with 10 bases remaining between them. Germline CDR1 SQVTM, CDR2 ANQGSEA. This chain joins TRBV29-1 and TRBJ1-5, with D hard to call. The receptor was derived from a man between 18 and 50 years old with stage I lung adenocarcinoma. Sequencing was performed on peripheral blood, taken before any cancer treatment. The CDR3 nucleotides are TGCAGCGTTGTAGAGGCGGATAGCAATCAGCCCCAGCATTTT. This codes for CSVVEADSNQPQHF.